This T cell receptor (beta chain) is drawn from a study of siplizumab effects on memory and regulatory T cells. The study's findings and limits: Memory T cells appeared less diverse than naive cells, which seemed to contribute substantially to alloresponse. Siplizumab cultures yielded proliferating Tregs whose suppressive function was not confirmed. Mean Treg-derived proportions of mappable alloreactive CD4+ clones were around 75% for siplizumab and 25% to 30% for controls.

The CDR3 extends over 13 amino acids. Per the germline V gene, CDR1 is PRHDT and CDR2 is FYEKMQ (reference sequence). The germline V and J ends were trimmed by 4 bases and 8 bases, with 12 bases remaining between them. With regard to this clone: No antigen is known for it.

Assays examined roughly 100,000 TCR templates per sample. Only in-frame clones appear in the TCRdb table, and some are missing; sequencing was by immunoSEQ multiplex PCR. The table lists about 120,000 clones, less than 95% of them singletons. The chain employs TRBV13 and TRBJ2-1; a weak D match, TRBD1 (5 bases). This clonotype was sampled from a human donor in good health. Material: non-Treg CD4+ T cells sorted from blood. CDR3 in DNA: TGTGCCAGCAGCTCCGGTAGGGGCTATGAGCAGTTCTTC. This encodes CASSSGRGYEQFF.